This T cell receptor beta chain was identified during a study of blood T cell repertoires in COVID-19. Study at large: From T cells, B-cell-depleted T cells, or PBMCs came the material, which was cDNA or gDNA.

Per the study methods: Amplifying reference gene primers gave estimates of nucleated cell counts. Only in-frame clones appear in the TCRdb table, and some are missing; sequencing was by immunoSEQ multiplex PCR. Clonal size and the V and J genes are those of that table, whereas D and trimming came from the DNA. The sample lists a few hundred thousand clones, over 80% occurring once. Enrollees, 18 to 89 years old, lived in around 23 US areas. Participants were placed into cohorts based on the clinical history they reported. Germline loops: CDR1 SGHDT, CDR2 YYEEEE. The CDR3 runs 12 residues. V gave up 3 bases and J gave up 0 bases, with 3 bases separating them.

The V call is TRBV5-6, the J call TRBJ1-1; D is ambiguous. The clonotype was recovered from a man aged 18 to 29 with acute COVID-19. The sequenced sample consisted of PBMCs or T cells enriched from blood (not recorded which). The CDR3 coding sequence is TGTGCCAGCAGCTACATGAACACTGAAGCTTTCTTT. It yields the protein CASSYMNTEAFF.